This T cell receptor beta chain was sequenced in a study of blood T cell repertoires in COVID-19. Sequencing used immunoSEQ multiplex PCR; TCRdb keeps in-frame clones, though not all of them. The table records about 480,000 clones, approximately 89% of them present only once. It was during active infection that Seattle patients were enrolled and then longitudinally followed. This clonotype was obtained from a man aged 18-30 years with COVID-19, enrolled during active disease. Sequencing was carried out using peripheral blood.

CDR3 amino acids: CASSESSGELFF. CDR3 sequence (DNA): TGTGCCAGCAGTGAATCTTCCGGGGAGCTGTTTTTT. The V gene is TRBV25-1, the J gene TRBJ2-2; D unclear. V shed 1 base and J shed 6 bases, with 3 bases lying between them. This CDR3 has 12 amino acids. The germline V gene has CDR1 MGHDK and CDR2 SYGVNS.